This is a list of T cell receptor beta chains from one sample in a study of blood T cells in healthy people across ages. TCRdb used MiXCR to reprocess the 5' RACE reads, holding one entry per CDR3 protein. The sample lists roughly 640,000 distinct CDR3 sequences, under 30% occurring once. The sequencing sample was made of blood. These receptors came from a woman aged 80 or over in good health. Both conserved end residues are part of each CDR3. Fields, in order: D gene, J gene, clone size, CDR3 length, V gene, CDR3 DNA, CDR3 protein. The D gene is left open where the match is weak. The size of a clone is reported for some rows only, either as once, few or many, or as a class for expanded clones.

NA TRBJ2-3 many 16 TRBV10-3 TGTGCCATCAGTGAGTCTACCTCGTTGGAGGCAGATACGCAGTATTTT CAISESTSLEADTQYF
TRBD1 TRBJ2-3 many 14 TRBV10-3 TGTGCCATCAGCCCGGGACAGAGCACAGATACGCAGTATTTT CAISPGQSTDTQYF
NA TRBJ2-7 NA 15 TRBV5-1 TGCGCCAGCAGCTTGGTCGGGGCAGGGTTTGACGAGCAGTACTTC CASSLVGAGFDEQYF
NA TRBJ1-4 few 16 TRBV20-1 TGCAGTGCATACACGAGAAGGGGGACGAGGAATGAAAAACTGTTTTTT CSAYTRRGTRNEKLFF
TRBD1 TRBJ2-1 many 19 TRBV7-2 TGTGCCAGCAGCTCACCCGGGACAGGGGAGGTTAGCTCCTACAATGAGCAGTTCTTC CASSSPGTGEVSSYNEQFF
NA TRBJ2-1 few 14 TRBV20-1 TGCAGTGCTAGTGAATCGGGGGCCAGCAATGAGCAGTTCTTC CSASESGASNEQFF
NA TRBJ1-1 NA 13 TRBV29-1 TGCAGCGTCGGTTTACTATTACGGACTGAAGCTTTCTTT CSVGLLLRTEAFF
NA TRBJ2-1 NA 13 TRBV10-3 TGTGCCATCAGTGAGTACGGATACAATGAGCAGTTCTTC CAISEYGYNEQFF
NA TRBJ2-7 many 16 TRBV6-1 TGTGCCAGCAGTCTCGCCGGGGCAGCAGGCCCCTACGAGCAGTACTTC CASSLAGAAGPYEQYF
NA TRBJ2-4 NA 16 TRBV7-6 TGTGCCAGCAGCTTAGGAGCTAAGGGGGCCAAAAACATTCAGTACTTC CASSLGAKGAKNIQYF
TRBD1 TRBJ2-5 few 13 TRBV20-1 TGCAGTGCTAAGCAGGGGGCGAGGGATGAGCAGTACTTC CSAKQGARDEQYF
TRBD1 TRBJ1-1 NA 16 TRBV7-9 TGTGCCAGCACCACCGGGACAGGGGTCGGGGGCACTGAAGCTTTCTTT CASTTGTGVGGTEAFF
NA TRBJ2-1 many 12 TRBV28 TGTGCCAGCAGTCTCCAGTACAATGAGCAGTTCTTC CASSLQYNEQFF
NA TRBJ2-5 NA 14 TRBV18 TGTGCCAGCTCACCCGACGTGGGGCAAGAGACCCAGTACTTC CASSPDVGQETQYF
TRBD1 TRBJ2-5 many 15 TRBV20-1 TGCAGTGCTAGAGGAGAGCAGGGGGCTCAAGAGACCCAGTACTTC CSARGEQGAQETQYF
NA TRBJ1-2 many 13 TRBV29-1 TGCAGCGTCCGCCCCGGGTCTAACTATGGCTACACCTTC CSVRPGSNYGYTF
TRBD2 TRBJ2-5 many 13 TRBV28 TGTGCCAGTGCGGGGCGCGGGGGTGAGACCCAGTACTTC CASAGRGGETQYF
NA TRBJ1-4 many 17 TRBV4-3 TGCGCCATCGCGACCCCATGGGGACACGGCAAAGGTGAAAAACTGTTTTTT CAIATPWGHGKGEKLFF
NA TRBJ2-3 many 15 TRBV9 TGTGCCAGCAGCGTAGGGGCAGGGTACGGGGATACGCAGTATTTT CASSVGAGYGDTQYF
NA TRBJ2-7 many 15 TRBV10-3 TGTGCCATCAGTTTACCGCGGGGCTCAAACTACGAGCAGTACTTC CAISLPRGSNYEQYF
NA TRBJ1-4 NA 16 TRBV18 TGTGCCAGCTCACCGATGAACAGCGCAACTAATGAAAAACTGTTTTTT CASSPMNSATNEKLFF
NA TRBJ1-2 few 14 TRBV25-1 TGTGCCAGCAGTGAGTCAGGATTAAGAAGTGGCTACACCTTC CASSESGLRSGYTF
TRBD1 TRBJ1-5 few 17 TRBV20-1 TGCAGTGCTAGGGTCTTGGGGACAGGTTTAAGCAATCAGCCCCAGCATTTT CSARVLGTGLSNQPQHF
TRBD1 TRBJ1-2 NA 15 TRBV18 TGTGCCAGCTCACCCGGGACAGGGGCCGGGGATGGCTACACCTTC CASSPGTGAGDGYTF
NA TRBJ1-2 NA 11 TRBV12-3/TRBV12-4 TGTGCCAGCAGTTTGGTGGACCGCCTGACCTTC CASSLVDRLTF
NA TRBJ2-3 many 16 TRBV9 TGTGCCAGCAGCGTAGTACCGGCTTTATCGACAGATACGCAGTATTTT CASSVVPALSTDTQYF
NA TRBJ2-7 many 13 TRBV9 TGTGCCAGCAGCGTAGAGGTGGGGGACGAGCAGTACTTC CASSVEVGDEQYF
NA TRBJ1-2 NA 14 TRBV15 TGTGCCACCAGCAGAGAAACAGGGAGCGATGGCTACACCTTC CATSRETGSDGYTF
TRBD1 TRBJ1-1 NA 14 TRBV20-1 TGCAGTGCTAGACCTCCTCAGGGGGCGATTGAAGCTTTCTTT CSARPPQGAIEAFF
TRBD1 TRBJ2-7 many 15 TRBV20-1 TGCAGTGCTCAATTTACAGGGGGCCCCCACTACGAGCAGTACTTC CSAQFTGGPHYEQYF
TRBD1 TRBJ2-2 NA 17 TRBV7-6 TGTGCCAGCAGCTTAGAAACAGGGGGAACGAACACCAGGGAGCTGTTTTTT CASSLETGGTNTRELFF
NA TRBJ2-6 many 16 TRBV6-2/TRBV6-3 TGTGCCAGCAGTCAGCGGTTCTTCGGGGGGGCCAACGTCCTGACTTTC CASSQRFFGGANVLTF
NA TRBJ2-5 many 14 TRBV5-1 TGCGCCAGCAGCTTGATCCCCCTAAGCGAGACCCAGTACTTC CASSLIPLSETQYF
NA TRBJ1-3 few 13 TRBV5-1 TGCGCCAGCAAGGAGACGGCTGGAAACACCATATATTTT CASKETAGNTIYF
NA TRBJ1-1 NA 13 TRBV7-3 TGTGCCAGCAGCTTAACAAAGTTCACTGAAGCTTTCTTT CASSLTKFTEAFF
NA TRBJ2-3 many 16 TRBV7-2 TGTGCCAGCAGCTTAGGGGCGGGGACTAGCACAGATACGCAGTATTTT CASSLGAGTSTDTQYF
NA TRBJ2-4 NA 17 TRBV3-1 TGTGCCAGCAGCCAAGAAGGTCGGCGGGTAGCCAAAAACATTCAGTACTTC CASSQEGRRVAKNIQYF